This TCR beta chain was profiled in a study of shared clonotypes between healthy human individuals. With regard to this clone: As yet, its antigen is unknown.

The CDR3 runs to 13 residues. Trimming removed 3 bases from V and 7 bases from J, with 16 bases in between. Germline V CDR1 and CDR2: SQVTM, ANQGSEA. The assay was immunoSEQ multiplex PCR, and TCRdb's table has in-frame clones only and misses some. The sample contains hundreds of thousands of clones, 90% to 98% of which appear only once. Broader study findings: The naive CD4 repertoires of several donors were compared, and approximately 5% of clonotypes were shared. A reduction in generation probabilities was seen for non-shared clonotypes relative to those shared by all four donors. Naive subsets typically showed greater estimated richness than memory subsets.

CD45RO-negative, CCR7-selected cells formed the naive CD8 fraction, which excluded terminally differentiated effector memory CD45RA+ cells. J is TRBJ2-7 and V is TRBV29-1, with D perhaps being TRBD1 or TRBD2 (7 bases each). This TCR was recovered from a young man in good health. Sample: naive CD8+ T cells sorted from blood. The CDR3 bases are TGCAGCGTTGAGGGAGGGACAGTACCAGAGCAGTACTTC. Amino acids: CSVEGGTVPEQYF.